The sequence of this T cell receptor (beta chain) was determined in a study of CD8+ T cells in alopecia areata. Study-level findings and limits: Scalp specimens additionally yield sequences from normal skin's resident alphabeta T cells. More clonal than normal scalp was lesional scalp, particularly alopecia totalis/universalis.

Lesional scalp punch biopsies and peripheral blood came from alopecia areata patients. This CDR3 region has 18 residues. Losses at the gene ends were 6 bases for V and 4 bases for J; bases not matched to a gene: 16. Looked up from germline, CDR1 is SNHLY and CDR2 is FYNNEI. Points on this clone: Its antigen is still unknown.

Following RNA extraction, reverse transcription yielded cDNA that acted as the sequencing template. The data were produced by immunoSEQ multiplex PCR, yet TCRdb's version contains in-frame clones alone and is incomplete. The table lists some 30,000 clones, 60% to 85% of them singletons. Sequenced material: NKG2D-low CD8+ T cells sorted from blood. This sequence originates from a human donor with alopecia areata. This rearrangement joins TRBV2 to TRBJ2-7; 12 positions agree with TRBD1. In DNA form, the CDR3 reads TGTGCCAGCAGGGCCGTCCCGGGACAGGGGGCGAGGGGGTACGAGCAGTACTTC. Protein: CASRAVPGQGARGYEQYF. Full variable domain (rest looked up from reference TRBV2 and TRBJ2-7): EPEVTQTPSHQVTQMGQEVILRCVPISNHLYFYWYRQILGQKVEFLVSFYNNEISEKSEIFDDQFSVERPDGSNFTLKIRSTKLEDSAMYFCASRAVPGQGARGYEQYFGPGTRLTVT.